This is a list of T cell receptor beta chains from one sample in a study of T cell responses to AZD1222 COVID-19 vaccine. Assay: immunoSEQ multiplex PCR; the TCRdb copy retains only in-frame clones and omits some. The table has roughly 120,000 clones, about 90% seen once; the top ten hold 9.8%. Source: peripheral blood, taken on day 0 of AZD1222 vaccination. Receptors originate from an adult in good health. The conserved cysteine and the conserved F or W are not part of the CDR3 here. The order of the fields is V gene, J gene, CDR3 protein.

TRBV5-1,TRBJ1-6,ASSLSTGDFSPLH
TRBV19,TRBJ2-7,ASSTPGRGATYEQY
TRBV7-7,TRBJ1-5,ASSLAKLAGPTLSNQPQH
TRBV5-8,TRBJ2-7,ASSLAPTGRYEQY
TRBV29-1,TRBJ2-7,SVEDFGRTSGTQYEQY
TRBV19,TRBJ2-7,ASSIQTNAYEQY
TRBV3-1/TRBV3-2,TRBJ1-2,ASRPTGNYGYT
TRBV30,TRBJ1-2,AWSVQGGDGYT
TRBV4-1,TRBJ2-2,ASSQITSGGRNTGELF
TRBV5-4,TRBJ1-4,ASSSGLGEKLF
TRBV24-1,TRBJ2-1,ATSDFLAGFF
TRBV25-1,TRBJ1-2,ASSEPGTGVRGYT
TRBV2,TRBJ2-1,ASSGRGGYNEQF
TRBV11-3,TRBJ2-7,ASSPTAGILGEQY
TRBV5-1,TRBJ1-2,ASSLAGQNYGYT
TRBV14,TRBJ1-2,ASSSGATYGYT
TRBV30,TRBJ1-4,AWSGQGYEKLF
TRBV7-2,TRBJ2-2,ASSLVWGTGTGELF
TRBV5-4,TRBJ2-7,ASSLEQREVVY
TRBV3-1/TRBV3-2,TRBJ1-6,ASSQDQGRGGSPLH
TRBV14,TRBJ2-1,ASSSLDNEQF
TRBV7-9,TRBJ1-2,ASRSRDYGYT
TRBV5-6,TRBJ1-2,ASSEGGSSYGYT
TRBV3-1/TRBV3-2,TRBJ1-1,ASSQDRGDEAF
TRBV7-6,TRBJ2-3,ASASLSGVYTDTQY
TRBV3-1/TRBV3-2,TRBJ2-1,ASSQVGRSSYNEQF
TRBV28,TRBJ2-3,ASSSSGASGYTDTQY
TRBV30,TRBJ2-7,AWSLRTGSPYEQY
TRBV11-3,TRBJ2-1,ASSNGRGNEQF
TRBV19,TRBJ2-2,ASIENRYTGELF
TRBV24-1,TRBJ2-3,ATSDFPWQNTDTQY
TRBV2,TRBJ2-1,ASNRDNEQF
TRBV9,TRBJ1-2,ASSVAPSLNYGYT
TRBV11-2,TRBJ1-1,ASSLGGANTEAF
TRBV18,TRBJ1-2,ASSPPVDGWRGYT
TRBV30,TRBJ1-2,AWSVPVPFGGYT
TRBV18,TRBJ1-1,ASSRTDNTEAF
TRBV19,TRBJ1-2,ASSMGTLGYT
TRBV5-4,TRBJ1-2,ASAGGLLNYGYT
TRBV5-1,TRBJ1-6,ASSKWTEANSPLH
TRBV11-2,TRBJ1-2,ASSFHSAYGYT
TRBV29-1,TRBJ2-1,SGQGDNNEQF
TRBV3-1/TRBV3-2,TRBJ1-4,ASSPRQSNEKLF
TRBV27,TRBJ2-7,ASSPEALGQGVYEQY
TRBV18,TRBJ2-5,ASSPPSQETQY